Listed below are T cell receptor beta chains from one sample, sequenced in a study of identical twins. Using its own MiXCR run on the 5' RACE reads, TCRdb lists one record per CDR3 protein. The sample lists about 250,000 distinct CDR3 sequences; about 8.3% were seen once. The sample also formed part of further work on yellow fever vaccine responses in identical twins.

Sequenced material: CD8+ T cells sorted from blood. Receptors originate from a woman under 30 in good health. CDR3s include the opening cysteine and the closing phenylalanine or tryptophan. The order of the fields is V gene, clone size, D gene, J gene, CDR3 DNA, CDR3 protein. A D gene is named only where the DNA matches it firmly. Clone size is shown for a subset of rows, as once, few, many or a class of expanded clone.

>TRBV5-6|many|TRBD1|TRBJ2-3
TGTGCCAGCAGCTGGAATGACAGGGGAAGCACAGATACGCAGTATTTT
CASSWNDRGSTDTQYF
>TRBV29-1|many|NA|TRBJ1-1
TGCAGCGTCGGGCCCACTGAAGCTTTCTTT
CSVGPTEAFF
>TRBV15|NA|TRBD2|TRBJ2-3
TGTGCCACCAGCGAACTAGCGGCGCTAGCAGATACGCAGTATTTT
CATSELAALADTQYF
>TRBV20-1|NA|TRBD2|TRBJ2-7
TGCAGTGCTAGAGATTTCAGTCCCTCACTAGCGGGAGGCGAGCAGTACTTC
CSARDFSPSLAGGEQYF
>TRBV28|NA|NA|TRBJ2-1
TGTGCCAGCAGTTTATGGGGGGCCGACTCCTACAATGAGCAGTTCTTC
CASSLWGADSYNEQFF
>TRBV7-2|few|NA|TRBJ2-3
TGTGCCAGCAGCCAGTTAGTGTTAGATACGCAGTATTTT
CASSQLVLDTQYF
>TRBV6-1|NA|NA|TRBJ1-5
TGTGCCAGCAGTGACCCAGGGCACGGCAATCAGCCCCAGCATTTT
CASSDPGHGNQPQHF
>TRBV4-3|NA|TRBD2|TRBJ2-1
TGCGCCAGCAGCCTGCGACTAGCGGAGATAAACAATGAGCAGTTCTTC
CASSLRLAEINNEQFF
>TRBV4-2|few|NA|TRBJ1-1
TGTGCCAGCAGCCAGTCACAGGGATACACTGAAGCTTTCTTT
CASSQSQGYTEAFF
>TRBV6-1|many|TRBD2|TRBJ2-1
TGTGCCAGCCATCTAGCGGGAGGATACAATGAGCAGTTCTTC
CASHLAGGYNEQFF
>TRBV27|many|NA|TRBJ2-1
TGTGCCAGCAGTTCGACAGATTCCAATGAGCAGTTCTTC
CASSSTDSNEQFF
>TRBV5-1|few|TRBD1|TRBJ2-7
TGCGCCAGCCGACAGGGAGCGCACGAGCAGTACTTC
CASRQGAHEQYF
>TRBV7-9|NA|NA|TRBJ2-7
TGTGCCAGCAGCTTGGGGAGGGGGTACTACGAGCAGTACTTC
CASSLGRGYYEQYF
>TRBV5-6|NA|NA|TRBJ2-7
TGTGCCAGCAGCTTGGCCGTGAACCTCTACGAGCAGTACTTC
CASSLAVNLYEQYF
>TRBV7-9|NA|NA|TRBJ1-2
TGTGCCAGCAGCCCACCGGGACGGCACTATGGCTACACCTTC
CASSPPGRHYGYTF
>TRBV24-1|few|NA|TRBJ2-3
TGTGCCACCAGTGATTTTGGGGGGGGGACAGCCACAGATACGCAGTATTTT
CATSDFGGGTATDTQYF
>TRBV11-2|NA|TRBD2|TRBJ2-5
TGTGCCAGCATCAGACTAGCGGGAGGTCCCGAGACCCAGTACTTC
CASIRLAGGPETQYF
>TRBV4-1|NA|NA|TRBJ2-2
TGCGCCAGCAGCCAAGATCCCCTAGGGTATACCGGGGAGCTGTTTTTT
CASSQDPLGYTGELFF
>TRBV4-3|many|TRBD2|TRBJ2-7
TGCGCCAGCAGCCAAGGACTAGCGGGTAGCGACGAGCAGTACTTC
CASSQGLAGSDEQYF
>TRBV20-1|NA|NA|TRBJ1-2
TGCAGTGCTAGTCCTTTGGAAATCTATGGCTACACCTTC
CSASPLEIYGYTF
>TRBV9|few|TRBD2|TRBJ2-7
TGTGCCAGCAGCGTAGGTAAGCGGGAGGGCCTATACGAGCAGTACTTC
CASSVGKREGLYEQYF
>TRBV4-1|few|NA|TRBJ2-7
TGCGCCAGCAGCCAAGAGGACCGGACGGCCTACGAGCAGTACTTC
CASSQEDRTAYEQYF
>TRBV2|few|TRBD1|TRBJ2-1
TGTGCCAGCCCCCCGGACAGGGACTTCGACAATGAGCAGTTCTTC
CASPPDRDFDNEQFF
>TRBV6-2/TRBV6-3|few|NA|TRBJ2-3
TGTGCCAGCAGTTACTCGAGACAGAGCACAGATACGCAGTATTTT
CASSYSRQSTDTQYF